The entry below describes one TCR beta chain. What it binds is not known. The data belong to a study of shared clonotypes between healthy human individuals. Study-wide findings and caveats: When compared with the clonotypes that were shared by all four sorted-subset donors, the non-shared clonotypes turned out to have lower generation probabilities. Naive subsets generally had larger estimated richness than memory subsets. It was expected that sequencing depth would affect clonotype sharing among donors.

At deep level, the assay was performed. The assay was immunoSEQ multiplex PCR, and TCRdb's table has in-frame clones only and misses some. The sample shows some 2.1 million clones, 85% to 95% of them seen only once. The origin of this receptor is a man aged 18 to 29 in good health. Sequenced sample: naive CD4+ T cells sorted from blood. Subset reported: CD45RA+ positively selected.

The CDR3: CASRKGVIQETQYF. The CDR3 nucleotides are TGTGCCAGCAGAAAGGGGGTGATTCAAGAGACCCAGTACTTC. V is TRBV7-2 and J is TRBJ2-5; tentatively, D is TRBD1 (6 bases). The CDR3 extends over 14 amino acids. Trimming stripped 6 bases from V and 2 bases from J, with 13 bases between. CDR1 and CDR2 from the germline V gene are SGHTA and FQGNSA.